Shown below are 17 T cell receptor beta chains from a single sample sequenced in a study of PD-1 blockade in classical Hodgkin lymphoma. TCRdb keeps only in-frame clones here, not all; method: immunoSEQ multiplex PCR. This sample has some 6,800 clones, with 60% to 85% found just once. Following autologous stem cell transplantation, relapse occurred in every patient, and exposure to brentuximab vedotin varied. Sequenced material: peripheral blood mononuclear cells (PBMCs), taken at baseline. The receptors come from a human donor with classical Hodgkin lymphoma.

The chain recombines TRBV14 with TRBJ2-1, with D possibly being TRBD1 or TRBD2 (5 bases each). Per germline, CDR1 SGHDN and CDR2 FVKESK. The CDR3 is made up of 15 amino acids. Trimming pared 4 bases from V and 5 bases from J, leaving 15 bases between. Written as DNA, the CDR3 is TGTGCCAGCAGCCCCGTGGGGTGGGGGAACAATGAGCAGTTCTTC. Amino acids: CASSPVGWGNNEQFF.

This chain uses TRBV5-5 with TRBJ1-1; 8 nucleotides match TRBD1. The CDR3 runs to 13 residues. V was clipped by 3 bases and J by 9 bases; unmatched bases: 7. Looked up from germline, CDR1 is SGHKS and CDR2 is YYEKEE (reference sequence). Here the CDR3 DNA reads TGTGCCAGCAGCTCTGTTGGACAGGGTAAAGCTTTCTTT. Protein: CASSSVGQGKAFF.

The V call is TRBV18, the J call TRBJ2-7; D is ambiguous. This CDR3 region has 12 residues. The ends were cut back, 1 base at V and 5 bases at J, with 6 bases in the middle. Germline values: CDR1 KGHSH, CDR2 LQKENI. The CDR3 spells CASSPQSNEQYF. The CDR3 nucleotides are TGTGCCAGCTCACCACAGTCAAACGAGCAGTACTTC.

V and J are TRBV5-6 and TRBJ1-5; 7 positions agree with TRBD1. Per germline, CDR1 SGHDT and CDR2 YYEEEE. The length of the CDR3 is 15 residues. With 1 base clipped from V and 3 bases from J, the junction kept 4 bases outside the gene matches. The CDR3 region has the DNA TGTGCCAGCAGCTTGAGGAGGGGGCTCAATCAGCCCCAGCATTTT. It is translated as CASSLRRGLNQPQHF.

The genes are TRBV5-1 and TRBJ2-1, with 12 bases fitting TRBD1. The CDR3 is 15 amino acids. The V gene's germline CDR1 is SGHRS and CDR2 YFSETQ. J was trimmed by 5 bases and V by 4 bases; bases with no gene match: 4. DNA of the CDR3: TGCGCCAGCAGCGTCCGGGACAGGGGGCACAATGAGCAGTTCTTC. It codes for CASSVRDRGHNEQFF. Full variable domain (missing parts from reference TRBV5-1 and TRBJ2-1): KAGVTQTPRYLIKTRGQQVTLSCSPISGHRSVSWYQQTPGQGLQFLFEYFSETQRNKGNFPGRFSGRQFSNSRSEMNVSTLELGDSALYLCASSVRDRGHNEQFFGPGTRLTVL.

The rearrangement uses TRBV25-1 and TRBJ2-1; 9 nucleotides align to TRBD1. V shed 3 bases, J shed 5 bases, and the junction held 8 bases outside the gene matches. In germline, CDR1 is MGHDK, CDR2 SYGVNS. CDR3 size: 16 residues. CDR3 loop: CASSDFWGQGNNEQFF. The DNA of the CDR3 is TGTGCCAGCAGTGATTTCTGGGGACAGGGAAACAATGAGCAGTTCTTC.

This clone turned up a few times. CDR3 in amino acids: CASSPGLANEQFF. For the CDR3, the DNA is TGTGCCAGCAGTCCGGGACTAGCCAATGAGCAGTTCTTC. The V and J genes are TRBV6-1 and TRBJ2-1; the match to TRBD2 covers 9 bases. After removal of 5 bases from V and 6 bases from J, the junction contained 2 bases not matched to a gene. The CDR3 is made up of 13 amino acids. The germline V gene encodes CDR1 MNHNS and CDR2 SASEGT.

The rearrangement joins TRBV2 to TRBJ2-1, with 7 bases identical to TRBD2. Germline loops: CDR1 SNHLY, CDR2 FYNNEI. J gave up 4 bases and V 4 bases, and 13 bases lay outside the gene matches. This CDR3 contains 17 residues. CDR3 region: CASSAHLAELPYNEQFF. The CDR3 bases are TGTGCCAGCAGTGCCCACCTAGCGGAGCTACCTTACAATGAGCAGTTCTTC. Using reference TRBV2 and TRBJ2-1 for the parts outside the CDR3, the full variable domain is EPEVTQTPSHQVTQMGQEVILRCVPISNHLYFYWYRQILGQKVEFLVSFYNNEISEKSEIFDDQFSVERPDGSNFTLKIRSTKLEDSAMYFCASSAHLAELPYNEQFFGPGTRLTVL.

The V call is TRBV6-1, the J call TRBJ2-1; D possibly matches TRBD1 or TRBD2 (5 bases each). Trimming pared 5 bases from V and 5 bases from J, leaving 10 bases between. Germline V gene sequence: CDR1 MNHNS, CDR2 SASEGT. The CDR3 totals 13 residues. CDR3 region: CASSLRGDNEQFF. The CDR3 bases are TGTGCCAGCAGTCTTCGAGGGGACAATGAGCAGTTCTTC.

About this clone itself: One end of the junction varies from germline; a read error may be responsible. The chain has TRBV13 and TRBJ1-5; D may be TRBD1 (6 bases). This CDR3 contains 12 residues. Germline values: CDR1 PRHDT, CDR2 FYEKMQ (reference sequence). The CDR3 DNA reads TGTGCCAGCAGTGATGGGTCGCGGACAGTTGTTTTT. This sequence encodes CASSDGSRTVVF.

This clone was recorded once. This sample also contains other DNA sequences that code for the same CDR3. The V call is TRBV5-1, the J call TRBJ1-3, with D possibly matching TRBD1 (5 bases). The ends were cut back, 5 bases at V and 7 bases at J, with 16 bases in the middle. Germline values: CDR1 SGHRS, CDR2 YFSETQ. The CDR3 length is 14 residues. This CDR3 is CASSAVSGLNTIYF. In DNA, the CDR3 is TGCGCCAGCAGTGCGGTATCGGGACTGAACACCATATATTTT.

V and J are TRBV7-8 and TRBJ2-1, with D maybe TRBD2 (5 bases). The germline V and J ends were trimmed by 3 bases and 7 bases, with 13 bases remaining between them. The CDR3 contains 14 residues. The germline V gene has CDR1 SGHVS and CDR2 FQNEAQ. For the CDR3, the DNA is TGTGCCAGCAGCTTCCCGGGGTACCGAAATGAGCAGTTCTTC. This codes for CASSFPGYRNEQFF.

The chain combines TRBV29-1 with TRBJ1-1; 11 bases agree with TRBD1. The CDR3 is 14 amino acids. Unmatched junction bases numbered 6, after V lost 6 bases and J lost 3 bases. Germline lookup yields CDR1 SQVTM and CDR2 ANQGSEA. CDR3 nucleotides: TGCAGCGTAGAACCGGGACAGGGGGACACTGAAGCTTTCTTT. It translates to CSVEPGQGDTEAFF.

This chain joins TRBV13 and TRBJ2-7; D may correspond to TRBD1 or TRBD2 (5 bases each). This CDR3 is 20 amino acids long. V was shortened by 5 bases and J by 3 bases, with 32 bases between the two germline ends. Per the germline V gene, CDR1 is PRHDT and CDR2 is FYEKMQ (reference sequence). CDR3 DNA sequence: TGTGCCAGCAGCCTTAGGGGTGTGTGGCGGTCCGGGATTCTCCTCTACGAGCAGTACTTC. As protein: CASSLRGVWRSGILLYEQYF.

The chain combines TRBV6-1 with TRBJ2-7, with TRBD1 matching over 8 bases. Per the germline V gene, CDR1 is MNHNS and CDR2 is SASEGT. The V segment lost 4 bases and the J segment 4 bases; nucleotides outside the gene matches: 9. The CDR3 extends over 15 amino acids. CDR3 sequence: CASSGIGQGLYEQYF. The CDR3 DNA sequence: TGTGCCAGCAGTGGAATAGGACAGGGCCTGTACGAGCAGTACTTC.

The chain couples TRBV7-9 to TRBJ2-7, with D hard to call. CDR3 length: 15 amino acids. V gave up 4 bases and J gave up 2 bases, with 15 bases separating them. From germline, CDR1 is SEHNR and CDR2 FQNEAQ (reference sequence). In DNA form, the CDR3 reads TGTGCCAGCAGCTCCCCAATCGACAAAGCCTACGAGCAGTACTTC. This translates into CASSSPIDKAYEQYF.

This rearrangement joins TRBV18 to TRBJ2-2; 14 bases align to TRBD2. CDR1 is KGHSH and CDR2 is LQKENI in the germline V gene. The CDR3 totals 17 residues. V trimming: 5 bases; J trimming: 6 bases; junction bases outside the gene matches: 8. The DNA of the CDR3 is TGTGCCAGCTCATCAGGGACTAGCGGGAGACTCGCCGGGGAGCTGTTTTTT. Translation: CASSSGTSGRLAGELFF.